What follows are 19 T cell receptor beta chains derived from one specimen sequenced in a study of spatial heterogeneity in lung cancer. Whole-study findings and limits: It was found that expanded intratumoral alpha and beta TCR counts tracked tumor mutation counts.

Time point: sample taken at primary tumor resection. Their antigens are not known. Each CDR3 protein is one row after TCRdb ran MiXCR on the 5' RACE reads. Found here are about 13,000 distinct CDR3 sequences, 5.6% of them singletons; the top ten hold around 10%. The specimen comprised lung tumor tissue, sampled at surgery. These receptors originate from a female donor with early-stage non-small cell lung cancer.

This clonotype was found many times. With the library built for alpha chains, this beta chain is off target and its frequency is not meaningful. V and J are TRBV5-1 and TRBJ2-7; 8 bases line up with TRBD1. CDR1 is SGHRS and CDR2 is YFSETQ in the germline V gene. Trimming took 0 bases from V and 3 from J; bases not matched to a gene: 5. The CDR3 runs 15 residues. CDR3 coding DNA: TGCGCCAGCAGCTTGGCCGGGACAGGATACTACGAGCAGTACTTC. This codes for CASSLAGTGYYEQYF.

This clonotype was observed many times. With the library built for alpha chains, this beta chain is off target and its frequency is not meaningful. The chain combines TRBV9 with TRBJ2-5; 8 bases are shared with TRBD1. Trimming took 6 bases from V and 7 from J; bases not matched to a gene: 8. The CDR3 covers 13 residues. Germline V lookup: CDR1 SGDLS, CDR2 YYNGEE. CDR3 sequence: CASNNRGDRTQYF. The DNA for the CDR3 is TGTGCCAGCAATAACAGGGGGGATCGGACCCAGTACTTC. Looking up the rest from reference TRBV9 and TRBJ2-5 gives the full variable domain: DSGVTQTPKHLITATGQRVTLRCSPRSGDLSVYWYQQSLDQGLQFLIQYYNGEERAKGNILERFSAQQFPDLHSELNLSSLELGDSALYFCASNNRGDRTQYFGPGTRLLVL.

Ten or more counts support this clonotype. This beta chain represents an off-target read in a library built for alpha chains; its size is of limited meaning. The chain couples TRBV12-3 or TRBV12-4 to TRBJ2-3; 10 bases map to TRBD2. The CDR3 spans 13 residues. Trimming cost V 5 bases and J 12 bases; bases outside gene matches: 8. CDR3 amino acids: CASSQVLAGDQYF. The CDR3 bases are TGTGCCAGCAGTCAGGTTCTAGCGGGGGATCAGTATTTT.

This clonotype has ten or more counts. The size of this beta chain means little, since it is a stray read in a library made for alpha chains. The rearrangement links TRBV4-1 to TRBJ2-7; the D gene is possibly TRBD1 (5 bases). Deletions cut 0 bases from V and 7 bases from J, with 10 bases between. Germline CDR1 is MGHRA and CDR2 is YSYEKL. CDR3 length equals 13 residues. DNA of the CDR3: TGCGCCAGCAGCCAAGAAGGGGTAAGGGAGCAGTACTTC. Its protein is CASSQEGVREQYF.

This clonotype was found many times. Being off target in a library aimed at alpha chains, this beta chain has a size of little meaning. The V call is TRBV11-2, the J call TRBJ2-7; maybe TRBD1 (5 bases). The germline V gene has CDR1 SGHAT and CDR2 FQNNGV. The CDR3 runs to 13 residues. V was shortened by 4 bases and J by 2 bases, with 9 bases between the two germline ends. CDR3 sequence reads: CASSSGAPYEQYF. The CDR3 region has the DNA TGTGCCAGCAGCTCTGGGGCCCCCTACGAGCAGTACTTC.

In this sample, this clonotype turned up many times. Within a library made for alpha chains, this beta chain is off target, and its count is uninformative. J is TRBJ2-1 and V is TRBV7-2; possibly TRBD1 for D (6 bases). CDR3 length: 13 residues. The germline V gene encodes CDR1 SGHTA and CDR2 FQGNSA. Trimming removed 10 bases at V and 6 bases at J, with 16 bases between. DNA of the CDR3: TGTGCCACGAAAAACGGACAGTCCAATGAGCAGTTCTTC. This codes for CATKNGQSNEQFF.

On this clonotype itself: This beta chain is a stray sequence in a library constructed for alpha chains; its clone size is not meaningful. This chain links TRBV3-1 with TRBJ1-2; the D gene is possibly TRBD1 (5 bases). This CDR3 has 15 residues. Germline values: CDR1 LGHDT, CDR2 YNNKEL (reference sequence). V was pared by 4 bases and J by 4 bases, with 16 bases between. The CDR3 sequence is CASSPRGGLSYGYTF. The CDR3 DNA sequence: TGTGCCAGCAGCCCCCGGGGCGGCCTATCCTATGGCTACACCTTC. The full variable domain, in which reference TRBV3-1 and TRBJ1-2 provide the parts outside the CDR3, is DTAVSQTPKYLVTQMGNDKSIKCEQNLGHDTMYWYKQDSKKFLKIMFSYNNKELIINETVPNRFSPKSPDKAHLNLHINSLELGDSAVYFCASSPRGGLSYGYTFGSGTRLTVV.

This clonotype is medium-sized (0.01 to 0.1%) within its sample. Because the library targeted alpha chains, this beta chain is an off-target read whose size means little. This chain uses TRBV6-2 or TRBV6-3 with TRBJ2-1; 12 bases are shared with TRBD2. Germline-derived CDR1 and CDR2 are MNHEY and SVGEGT. The CDR3 extends over 15 amino acids. Trimming took 6 bases from V and 9 from J; bases not matched to a gene: 9. The CDR3 DNA sequence: TGTGCCAGCAGGCGTGCTAGCGGGGGGGCTGGTGAGCAGTTCTTC. It translates to CASRRASGGAGEQFF.

This clonotype has a count of ten or more. As an off-target read in a library built for alpha chains, this beta chain has a frequency of little significance. This rearrangement joins TRBV12-3 or TRBV12-4 to TRBJ1-5; tentative D call: TRBD1 (6 bases). Trimming removed 6 bases from V and 5 bases from J, with 17 bases in between. CDR3 length equals 15 residues. CDR3 sequence reads: CASSITDSFDQPQHF. The DNA of the CDR3 is TGTGCCAGCAGCATTACGGACAGTTTCGATCAGCCCCAGCATTTT.

There are a few counts of this clonotype. This beta chain came through as a stray read in a library set up for alpha chains, and its size says little. The chain uses TRBV10-3 and TRBJ2-1; D is unclear. V lost 4 bases, J lost 4 bases, and 5 bases lay in between. This CDR3 region has 12 residues. Germline values: CDR1 ENHRY, CDR2 SYGVKD. Here the CDR3 reads CAISGSYNEQFF. DNA for the CDR3: TGTGCCATCAGTGGTAGTTACAATGAGCAGTTCTTC.

This clonotype came up many times. This beta chain is an off-target read within a library intended for alpha chains, so its frequency means little. The chain carries TRBV5-1 and TRBJ2-3, with D tentatively TRBD2 (6 bases). With 3 bases removed from V and 8 bases from J, the gap between germline ends came to 10 bases. Looked up from germline, CDR1 is SGHRS and CDR2 is YFSETQ. The CDR3 is made up of 12 amino acids. The CDR3 DNA follows: TGCGCCAGCAGCTCCGAGCGGGTTACGCAGTATTTT. Protein: CASSSERVTQYF.

Ten or more counts support this clonotype. As an off-target read in a library built for alpha chains, this beta chain has a frequency of little significance. The chain joins TRBV15 to TRBJ1-3; D is unresolved. Between the trimmed V and J ends, which lost 3 bases and 0 bases, there was a span of 9 bases. Germline loops: CDR1 LNHNV, CDR2 YYDKDF (reference sequence). The CDR3 totals 15 residues. Here the CDR3 DNA reads TGTGCCACCAGCAGGGGGTTTGCCTCTGGAAACACCATATATTTT. Amino acids: CATSRGFASGNTIYF.

This clonotype is classed as medium-sized. The library was built for alpha chains, so this beta chain is an off-target read and its size means little. The CDR3 bases are TGTGCCAGCGAAATACAGGGGGGTGAGCAGTACTTC. It is translated as CASEIQGGEQYF. The V call is TRBV21-1, the J call TRBJ2-7; TRBD1 is the table's D call and was not checked against the DNA. TRBV21-1 is marked as a pseudogene. The CDR3 spans 12 residues.

This clonotype was seen ten or more times. This beta chain is a stray sequence in a library constructed for alpha chains; its clone size is not meaningful. This rearrangement joins TRBV5-5 to TRBJ2-5, with D unclear. CDR3 length equals 15 residues. V was cut by 1 base and J by 2 bases, with 12 bases left in between. Germline lookup yields CDR1 SGHKS and CDR2 YYEKEE (reference sequence). This CDR3 is CASSLKVSRQETQYF. The CDR3 DNA sequence: TGTGCCAGCAGCTTGAAGGTCAGTCGGCAAGAGACCCAGTACTTC.

Ten or more counts support this clonotype. This beta chain slipped into a library made for alpha chains as a stray read, so its size is not meaningful. The chain links TRBV28 to TRBJ1-1; TRBD1 aligns across 7 bases. Germline-derived CDR1 and CDR2 are MDHEN and SYDVKM. J was trimmed by 1 base and V by 5 bases; bases with no gene match: 10. CDR3 size: 16 residues. CDR3 bases: TGTGCCAGCAGTGAACCACCGGGACAGAAGAACACTGAAGCTTTCTTT. Translated: CASSEPPGQKNTEAFF.

Within the sample, this clonotype is medium-sized. This beta chain lies outside the target of a library built for alpha chains; its clone size means little. This chain joins TRBV12-3 or TRBV12-4 and TRBJ1-2; D may be TRBD1 (5 bases). Trimming removed 3 bases from V and 8 bases from J, with 7 bases in between. The length of the CDR3 is 11 residues. The CDR3 loop reads CASSLGGGYTF. As DNA, the CDR3 is TGTGCCAGCAGTTTGGGGGGAGGCTACACCTTC.

By frequency in the sample, this clonotype is medium-sized. Because this beta chain is a stray read in a library intended to capture alpha chains, its abundance should not be given much weight. V usage is TRBV7-9 and J usage is TRBJ2-2, with D unresolved. CDR1 and CDR2 from the germline V gene are SEHNR and FQNEAQ (reference sequence). Trimming cost V 5 bases and J 6 bases, with 7 bases left between them. This CDR3 is built from 12 residues. The DNA for the CDR3 is TGTGCCAGCAGCGTATGGGCCGGGGAGCTGTTTTTT. Translation gives CASSVWAGELFF.

In its sample, this clonotype was seen many times. Since the library was made to target alpha chains, this beta chain is a stray read and its abundance is not meaningful. V is TRBV7-8 and J is TRBJ1-5; D gene uncertain. The CDR3 covers 14 residues. Germline V gene data show CDR1 as SGHVS and CDR2 as FQNEAQ. Trimming pared 0 bases from V and 1 base from J, leaving 4 bases between. The CDR3 sequence: CASSLARSNQPQHF. CDR3 bases: TGTGCCAGCAGCTTAGCAAGGAGCAATCAGCCCCAGCATTTT.

This clonotype occurred many times. As an off-target read in a library built for alpha chains, this beta chain has a frequency of little significance. This chain uses TRBV7-3 with TRBJ2-3; D may correspond to TRBD1 or TRBD2 (5 bases each). The V gene's germline CDR1 is SGHTA and CDR2 FQGTGA. The CDR3 covers 14 residues. V shed 3 bases and J shed 1 base, with 8 bases lying between them. The CDR3: CASSFMGGTDTQYF. The CDR3 coding sequence is TGTGCCAGCAGCTTTATGGGGGGCACAGATACGCAGTATTTT. Full variable domain (remainder filled in from reference TRBV7-3 and TRBJ2-3): GAGVSQTPSNKVTEKGKYVELRCDPISGHTALYWYRQSLGQGPEFLIYFQGTGAADDSGLPNDRFFAVRPEGSVSTLKIQRTERGDSAVYLCASSFMGGTDTQYFGPGTRLTVL.